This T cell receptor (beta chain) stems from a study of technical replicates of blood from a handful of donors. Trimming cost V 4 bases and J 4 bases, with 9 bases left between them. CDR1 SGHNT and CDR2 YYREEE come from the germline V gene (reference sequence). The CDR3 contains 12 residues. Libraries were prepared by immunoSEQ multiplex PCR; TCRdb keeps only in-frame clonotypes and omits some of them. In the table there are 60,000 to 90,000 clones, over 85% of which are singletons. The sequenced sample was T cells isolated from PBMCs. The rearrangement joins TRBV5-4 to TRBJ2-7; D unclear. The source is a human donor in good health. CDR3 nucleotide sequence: TGTGCCAGCAGCCCAACTTCTTACGAGCAGTACTTC. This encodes CASSPTSYEQYF.